This T cell receptor beta chain was captured by sequencing in a study of cytomegalovirus exposure and HLA in healthy donors. It was with 60 Vbeta and 13 Jbeta primers that the PCR ran. TCRdb's table, derived via immunoSEQ multiplex PCR, lists solely in-frame clones and lacks some. The sample table sets out around 140,000 clones. The study's findings and limits: Roughly even sequencing depth across donors was the assumption behind the presence/absence analyses. In a later analysis, TCR beta V- and J-gene trimming was associated with a missense DCLRE1C variant. Many donors shared some public TCRs, even though most TCR sequences were rare.

In the case of this clone: Its antigen is currently unknown.

The receptor's source is a male donor in good health and CMV-seronegative. The material sequenced was PBMCs.

CDR3 bases: TGTGCCAGCAGTTACTGGGTCGGGAGGAATGAGCAGTTCTTC. Translated: CASSYWVGRNEQFF. This sequence joins TRBV6-5 and TRBJ2-1; TRBD2 matches 7 bases. The germline CDR1 and CDR2 sequences are MNHEY and SVGAGI. The CDR3 covers 14 residues. V was clipped by 1 base and J by 7 bases; unmatched bases: 4.